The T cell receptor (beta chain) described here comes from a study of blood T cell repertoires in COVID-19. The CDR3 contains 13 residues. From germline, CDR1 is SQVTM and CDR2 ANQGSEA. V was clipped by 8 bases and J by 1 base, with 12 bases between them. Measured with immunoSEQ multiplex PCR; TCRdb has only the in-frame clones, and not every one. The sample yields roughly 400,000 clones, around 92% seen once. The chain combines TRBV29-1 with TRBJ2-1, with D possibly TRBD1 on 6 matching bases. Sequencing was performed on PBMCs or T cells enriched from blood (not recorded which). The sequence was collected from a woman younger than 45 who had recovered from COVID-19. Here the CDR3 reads CSFSGASYNEQFF. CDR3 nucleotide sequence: TGCAGCTTCTCAGGGGCGTCCTACAATGAGCAGTTCTTC.